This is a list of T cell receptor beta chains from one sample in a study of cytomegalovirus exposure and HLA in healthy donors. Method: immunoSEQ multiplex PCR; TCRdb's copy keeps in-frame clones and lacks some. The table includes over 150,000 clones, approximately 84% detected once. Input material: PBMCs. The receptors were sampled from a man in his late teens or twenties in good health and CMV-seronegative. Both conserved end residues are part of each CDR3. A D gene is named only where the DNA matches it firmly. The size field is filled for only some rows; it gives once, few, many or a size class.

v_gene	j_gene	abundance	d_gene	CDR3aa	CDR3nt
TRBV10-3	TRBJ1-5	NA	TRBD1	CAISESGTGVNQPQHF	TGTGCCATCAGTGAGTCTGGGACAGGGGTGAATCAGCCCCAGCATTTT
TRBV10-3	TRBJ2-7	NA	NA	CAIRDRTSYEQYF	TGTGCCATCAGGGATAGGACTTCCTACGAGCAGTACTTC
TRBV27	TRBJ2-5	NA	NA	CASSLIREFQETQYF	TGTGCCAGCAGTTTAATAAGAGAATTCCAAGAGACCCAGTACTTC
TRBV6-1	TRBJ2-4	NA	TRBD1	CASSELRGQEPRAKNIQYF	TGTGCCAGCAGTGAATTGAGGGGACAGGAGCCCAGGGCCAAAAACATTCAGTACTTC
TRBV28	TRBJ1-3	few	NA	CASSLGGRISGNTIYF	TGTGCCAGCAGTTTAGGAGGACGGATCTCTGGAAACACCATATATTTT
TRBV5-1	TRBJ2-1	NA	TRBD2	CASSLRGDNEQFF	TGCGCCAGCAGCTTGCGGGGGGACAATGAGCAGTTCTTC
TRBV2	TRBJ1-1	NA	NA	CASSRAEAFF	TGTGCCAGTTCTCGAGCTGAAGCTTTCTTT
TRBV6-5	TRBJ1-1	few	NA	CASSSIVADSRGKAFF	TGTGCCAGCAGTTCCATAGTGGCCGACTCCCGGGGGAAAGCTTTCTTT
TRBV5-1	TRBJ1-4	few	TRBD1	CASSWDATGARKLFF	TGCGCCAGCAGCTGGGACGCGACAGGGGCGCGAAAACTGTTTTTT
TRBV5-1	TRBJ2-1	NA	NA	CASSLEGGNEQFF	TGCGCCAGCAGCTTGGAAGGGGGCAATGAGCAGTTCTTC
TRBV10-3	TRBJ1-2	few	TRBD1	CAIRMGQFYTF	TGTGCCATCAGGATGGGACAGTTCTACACCTTC
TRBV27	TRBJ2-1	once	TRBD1	CASNRGNEQFF	TGTGCCAGCAACAGGGGTAATGAGCAGTTCTTC
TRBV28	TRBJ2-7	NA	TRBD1	CASRSGQLALYYYEQYF	TGTGCCAGCAGATCGGGACAGCTTGCCCTCTACTACTACGAGCAGTACTTC
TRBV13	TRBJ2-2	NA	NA	CASSPGGTANTGELFF	TGTGCCAGCAGCCCGGGAGGGACAGCGAACACCGGGGAGCTGTTTTTT
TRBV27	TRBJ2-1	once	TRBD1	CASSDGTGHSFGVYNEQFF	TGTGCCAGCAGTGATGGGACAGGGCATAGTTTCGGGGTCTACAATGAGCAGTTCTTC
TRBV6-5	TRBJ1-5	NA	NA	CASRGGGSYQPQHF	TGTGCCAGCAGGGGTGGAGGTTCATATCAGCCCCAGCATTTT
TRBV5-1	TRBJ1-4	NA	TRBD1	CASSFHHRGQNEKLFF	TGCGCCAGCAGCTTCCATCACAGGGGGCAAAATGAAAAACTGTTTTTT
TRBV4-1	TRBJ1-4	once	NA	CASSQPMTGDNEKLFF	TGCGCCAGCAGCCAACCTATGACGGGGGATAATGAAAAACTGTTTTTT
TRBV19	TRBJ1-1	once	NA	CASIDRPTGKNTEAFF	TGTGCCAGTATTGACAGGCCCACAGGGAAGAACACTGAAGCTTTCTTT
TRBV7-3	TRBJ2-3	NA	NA	CASSLTGSTDTQYF	TGTGCCAGCAGCCTTACAGGTAGCACAGATACGCAGTATTTT
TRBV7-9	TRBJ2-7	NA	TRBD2	CASSLLAGHEQYF	TGTGCCAGCAGCTTACTAGCGGGACACGAGCAGTACTTC
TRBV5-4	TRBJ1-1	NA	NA	CASSFRGNTEAFF	TGTGCCAGCAGCTTCCGGGGGAACACTGAAGCTTTCTTT
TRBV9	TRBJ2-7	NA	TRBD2	CASSSGLAEAYEQYF	TGTGCCAGCAGCAGCGGACTAGCGGAAGCCTACGAGCAGTACTTC
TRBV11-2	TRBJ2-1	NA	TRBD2	CASSRGGLAGPSSYNEQFF	TGTGCCAGCAGCCGAGGGGGTCTAGCGGGCCCAAGCTCCTACAATGAGCAGTTCTTC
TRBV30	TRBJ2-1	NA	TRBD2	CAWSVLGLAIYNEQFF	TGTGCCTGGAGTGTACTGGGACTAGCCATATACAATGAGCAGTTCTTC
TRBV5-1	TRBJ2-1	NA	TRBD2	CASSFTSGPYNEQFF	TGCGCCAGCAGCTTCACTAGCGGGCCCTACAATGAGCAGTTCTTC
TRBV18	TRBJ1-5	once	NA	CASSPNSENQPQHF	TGTGCCAGCTCACCTAATTCAGAAAATCAGCCCCAGCATTTT
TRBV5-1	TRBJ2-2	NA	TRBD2	CASLVEREAKTGELFF	TGCGCCAGCCTGGTGGAGCGGGAGGCTAAGACCGGGGAGCTGTTTTTT
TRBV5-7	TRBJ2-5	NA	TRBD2	CASRPRGRGSGTQYF	TGTGCCAGCAGGCCGCGAGGGAGGGGAAGCGGGACCCAGTACTTC
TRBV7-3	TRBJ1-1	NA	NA	CASSPTRDKNTEAFF	TGTGCCAGCAGTCCGACCCGGGACAAAAACACTGAAGCTTTCTTT
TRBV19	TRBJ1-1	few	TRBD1	CASSTGVVAEAFF	TGTGCCAGTTCGACAGGGGTAGTCGCTGAAGCTTTCTTT
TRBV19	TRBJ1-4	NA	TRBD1	CASSIISAGGATNEKLFF	TGTGCCAGTAGTATAATCTCCGCAGGGGGAGCGACTAATGAAAAACTGTTTTTT